This T cell receptor (beta chain) was captured by sequencing in a study of OX40 agonist ivuxolimab in advanced cancers. Whole-study context: Under the entry rules, prior anti-PD-1, anti-PD-L1 or anti-CTLA-4 therapy was allowed, and roughly 39% had some.

V dropped 4 bases and J dropped 8 bases, with 14 bases sitting between them. Germline V gives CDR1 MNHEY, CDR2 SVGAGI. The CDR3 loop spans 13 amino acids. Produced via immunoSEQ multiplex PCR; TCRdb's table is partial and in-frame only. This table has some 80,000 clones, about 85% appearing once. This clone was detected only a few times. Its antigen is not identified. Study-level points and caveats: Both CD4+ and CD8+ T cell populations in blood had undergone clonal expansion by week 6 at 0.1 to 3.0 mg/kg.

The chain recombines TRBV6-5 with TRBJ1-2; tentatively, D is TRBD1 (6 bases). Sequenced here: CD4+ or CD8+ T cells sorted from blood, sampled in a trial of the OX40 agonist ivuxolimab. The sequence was obtained from an adult with an advanced solid tumor such as melanoma, head and neck, liver or kidney cancer. For the CDR3, the DNA is TGTGCCAGCAGTTGGGGGAAGGGGGGAGGCTACACCTTC. Protein: CASSWGKGGGYTF.